This T cell receptor beta chain was sequenced in a study of PD-1 blockade in classical Hodgkin lymphoma. Following autologous stem cell transplantation, relapse occurred in every patient, and exposure to brentuximab vedotin varied. Study-wide findings and caveats: CD4+ TCR diversity rose significantly by C4D1, and CD8+ TCR diversity did not. The study found complete responders had baseline diversity similar to newly diagnosed patients. Excluded were patients who started nivolumab under 1 year after ASCT, a group that had lower diversity.

V dropped 7 bases and J dropped 2; count of bases not matched to a gene: 9. The CDR3 spans 14 residues. Germline V gene data show CDR1 as SGHKS and CDR2 as YYEKEE (reference sequence). Assay used: immunoSEQ multiplex PCR; TCRdb lists only in-frame clones, some missing. This table holds approximately 65,000 clones, 70% to 90% found once. As for this clone: Antigen specificity is unknown.

Material: peripheral blood mononuclear cells (PBMCs), obtained at baseline. The V gene is TRBV5-5, the J gene TRBJ2-7, with TRBD1 matching over 7 bases. This TCR was recovered from a human donor with classical Hodgkin lymphoma. The CDR3 DNA reads as TGTGCCAGCGTGCTGGTGACAGGGACCTACGAGCAGTACTTC. It yields the protein CASVLVTGTYEQYF.